A single sample gave rise to the 29 T cell receptor beta chains below, sequenced in a study of blood T cell repertoires in COVID-19. Generated by immunoSEQ multiplex PCR, the TCRdb table keeps only in-frame clones and is missing some. Of fewer than 200,000 clones in the sample, 70% to 85% were seen once. The sequenced sample consisted of PBMCs or T cells enriched from blood (not recorded which). These receptors came from a woman between 65 and 79 years old in a cohort exposed to, infected with or recovered from COVID-19 (not recorded which).

The chain carries TRBV2 and TRBJ2-7; 8 bases are a match to TRBD1. Germline CDR1 and CDR2: SNHLY and FYNNEI. The trim removed 3 bases at V and 5 bases at J, leaving 9 bases unmatched. The CDR3 is made up of 15 amino acids. The CDR3 reads CASSEVPGGPHEQYF. DNA for the CDR3: TGTGCCAGCAGTGAGGTGCCAGGGGGCCCCCACGAGCAGTACTTC.

This chain uses TRBV27 with TRBJ1-6; D remains ambiguous. V dropped 0 bases and J dropped 6 bases, with 9 bases sitting between them. The CDR3 totals 15 residues. Germline V gives CDR1 MNHEY, CDR2 SMNVEV (reference sequence). CDR3 sequence (DNA): TGTGCCAGCAGTTTATCCACAGTATTTAATTCACCCCTCCACTTT. This gives the protein CASSLSTVFNSPLHF.

The chain employs TRBV4-1 and TRBJ2-1, with 12 bases aligning to TRBD1. CDR1 and CDR2 (germline): MGHRA, YSYEKL. V gave up 0 bases and J gave up 7 bases; unmatched junction bases: 7. This CDR3 has 17 amino acids. This CDR3 is CASSQEPGQGAYNEQFF. The CDR3 DNA reads TGCGCCAGCAGCCAAGAACCGGGACAGGGGGCATATAATGAGCAGTTCTTC.

V gene TRBV28 combines with J gene TRBJ2-3, with a weak D call TRBD1 (5 bases). CDR1 and CDR2 (germline): MDHEN, SYDVKM. V was trimmed by 1 base and J by 3 bases, leaving 11 bases between them. The length of the CDR3 is 15 residues. CDR3 residues: CASSLYQQGTDTQYF. CDR3 coding DNA: TGTGCCAGCAGTTTATACCAGCAGGGAACAGATACGCAGTATTTT.

This clone has only one observation. The CDR3 DNA sequence: TGTGCCACCAGTGATGGGGGGACAGTGAACACTGAAGCTTTCTTT. Translated, it gives CATSDGGTVNTEAFF. The chain joins TRBV24-1 to TRBJ1-1; 7 bases agree with TRBD1. Germline V lookup: CDR1 KGHDR, CDR2 SFDVKD. V lost 3 bases, J lost 0 bases, and 3 bases stayed unmatched. This CDR3 comprises 15 residues.

This clone was found a few times. The rearrangement joins TRBV2 to TRBJ2-1; 9 nucleotides match TRBD2. CDR3 length: 15 amino acids. CDR1 and CDR2 from the germline V gene are SNHLY and FYNNEI. The V gene end was trimmed by 6 bases and the J gene end by 3 bases; junction bases not matched to a gene: 6. The CDR3, as DNA: TGTGCCAGCAGACTTAGCGGGAGCATCTACAATGAGCAGTTCTTC. Translating it yields CASRLSGSIYNEQFF.

This clone has a single count. The chain carries TRBV18 and TRBJ1-2; D gene unclear. The ends were cut back, 0 bases at V and 0 bases at J, with 8 bases in the middle. Germline CDR1 and CDR2: KGHSH and LQKENI. The CDR3 sequence is 15 residues long. CDR3 sequence reads: CASSPPAGANYGYTF. CDR3 sequence (DNA): TGTGCCAGCTCACCACCGGCTGGAGCTAACTATGGCTACACCTTC.

This chain joins TRBV15 and TRBJ2-7; the D gene is possibly TRBD2 (6 bases). Trimming cost V 0 bases and J 1 base, with 13 bases left between them. The CDR3 is 16 residues long. Germline V gene sequence: CDR1 LNHNV, CDR2 YYDKDF (reference sequence). CDR3 coding DNA: TGTGCCACCAGCAGAGATCTGACCAGCGGGTCCTACGAGCAGTACTTC. Translation gives CATSRDLTSGSYEQYF.

This clone is a singleton in its sample. The genes are TRBV6-1 and TRBJ1-6, with D unresolved. The CDR3 runs to 14 residues. Trimming took 1 base from V and 13 from J, leaving 14 bases between them. Germline V gives CDR1 MNHNS, CDR2 SASEGT. The CDR3 bases are TGTGCCAGCAGTGAAGTAGCAGTAGGCTGGCCCCTCCACTTT. This sequence encodes CASSEVAVGWPLHF.

The chain links TRBV5-4 to TRBJ2-5, with D perhaps TRBD1 (6 bases). Trimming took off 4 bases at V and 5 bases at J, with 21 bases between the two ends. Germline V gene sequence: CDR1 SGHNT, CDR2 YYREEE (reference sequence). This CDR3 has 16 amino acids. CDR3 sequence (DNA): TGTGCCAGCAGCACCGGGACACTCAGCATGGGGGAGACCCAGTACTTC. This translates into CASSTGTLSMGETQYF. The full variable domain, with the rest looked up from reference TRBV5-4 and TRBJ2-5, is ETGVTQSPTHLIKTRGQQVTLRCSSQSGHNTVSWYQQALGQGPQFIFQYYREEENGRGNFPPRFSGLQFPNYSSELNVNALELDDSALYLCASSTGTLSMGETQYFGPGTRLLVL.

The genes are TRBV12-3 or TRBV12-4 and TRBJ1-6; the D gene is possibly TRBD1 (6 bases). This CDR3 is 12 amino acids long. Trimming cost V 6 bases and J 10 bases, with 10 bases left between them. The CDR3 sequence is CASRIRGSPLHF. CDR3 DNA sequence: TGTGCCAGCAGGATAAGGGGGTCACCCCTCCACTTT.

The chain is built from TRBV7-3 and TRBJ2-1; 8 bases map to TRBD2. This CDR3 comprises 16 residues. V trimming: 1 base; J trimming: 0 bases; junction bases outside the gene matches: 2. Per germline, CDR1 SGHTA and CDR2 FQGTGA. The CDR3 coding sequence is TGTGCCAGCAGCTTAAATCTAGCGGGCTCCTACAATGAGCAGTTCTTC. Translating gives CASSLNLAGSYNEQFF.

This clone was seen a handful of times. This chain connects TRBV28 to TRBJ1-2; possible D gene TRBD1, 6 bases. This CDR3 region has 15 residues. Germline lookup yields CDR1 MDHEN and CDR2 SYDVKM. Trimming left V 6 bases short and J 6 bases short, with 20 bases between. For the CDR3, the DNA is TGTGCCAGCAGCCTTGGGGTGGGCAGGGGTAATGGCTACACCTTC. Amino acid sequence: CASSLGVGRGNGYTF.

The V gene is TRBV13, the J gene TRBJ1-3, with D possibly being TRBD1 (5 bases). The CDR3 has 15 residues. The V gene lost 0 bases and the J gene lost 7 bases, with 13 bases spanning the gap. From germline, CDR1 is PRHDT and CDR2 FYEKMQ (reference sequence). The CDR3 loop reads CASSLGQGYGNTIYF. The CDR3 DNA reads TGTGCCAGCAGCTTAGGTCAGGGTTATGGGAACACCATATATTTT.

The chain has TRBV3-1 (or the pseudogene TRBV3-2) and TRBJ1-6; D is undetermined. The length of the CDR3 is 12 residues. V lost 1 base, J lost 11 bases, and 6 bases lay in between. Looked up from germline, CDR1 is LGHDT and CDR2 is YNNKEL (reference sequence). CDR3 region: CASSQAAAPLHF. CDR3 bases: TGTGCCAGCAGCCAAGCCGCAGCACCCCTCCACTTT.

This chain connects TRBV10-3 to TRBJ2-7; 7 bases match TRBD1. The junction had 6 bases not matched to a gene; V was cut back by 4 bases and J by 0 bases. CDR1 and CDR2 (germline): ENHRY, SYGVKD. The CDR3 runs to 15 residues. This CDR3 reads CAISGQGPGSYEQYF. For the CDR3, the DNA is TGTGCCATCAGTGGACAGGGCCCAGGCTCCTACGAGCAGTACTTC.

The J gene is TRBJ1-2, the V gene TRBV5-6, with D unresolved. CDR1 is SGHDT, CDR2 YYEEEE, per germline. The CDR3 has 11 amino acids. The V gene lost 4 bases and the J gene lost 8 bases, with 9 bases spanning the gap. The CDR3 region has the DNA TGTGCCAGCAGCACCACGGTCGGCTACACCTTC. This gives the protein CASSTTVGYTF.

This clone was seen once. The V gene is TRBV5-6, the J gene TRBJ2-7; 8 bases map to TRBD1. With V trimmed by 4 bases and J by 3 bases, 12 bases remained unmatched. The CDR3 has 16 residues. Germline-derived CDR1 and CDR2 are SGHDT and YYEEEE. The CDR3 DNA is TGTGCCAGCAGCGACCCCACAGGACAGGGTTACTACGAGCAGTACTTC. As protein: CASSDPTGQGYYEQYF. Combining the CDR3 with reference TRBV5-6 and TRBJ2-7 gives the whole variable domain DAGVTQSPTHLIKTRGQQVTLRCSPKSGHDTVSWYQQALGQGPQFIFQYYEEEERQRGNFPDRFSGHQFPNYSSELNVNALLLGDSALYLCASSDPTGQGYYEQYFGPGTRLTVT.

This clone was counted once. V gene TRBV5-1 combines with J gene TRBJ2-5, with 7 nucleotides matching TRBD1. CDR3 length equals 17 residues. Germline CDR1 SGHRS, CDR2 YFSETQ. With V trimmed by 1 base and J by 4 bases, 13 bases remained unmatched. As DNA, the CDR3 is TGCGCCAGCAGCTTGAATTTCCCTCGGACAGGTCCAGAGACCCAGTACTTC. This codes for CASSLNFPRTGPETQYF.

The chain recombines TRBV18 with TRBJ2-7; TRBD2 might be the D (7 bases). There are 15 residues in the CDR3. Trimming removed 1 base from V and 6 bases from J, with 16 bases in between. Looked up from germline, CDR1 is KGHSH and CDR2 is LQKENI. CDR3 in amino acids: CASSPRGLAAGEQYF. The CDR3 coding sequence is TGTGCCAGCTCACCACGGGGGCTAGCGGCGGGCGAGCAGTACTTC.

The gene calls are TRBV24-1 and TRBJ2-5, with D possibly TRBD1 on 5 matching bases. V lost 9 bases to trimming and J lost 5 bases, with 21 bases between them. Germline CDR1 reads KGHDR; CDR2 reads SFDVKD. This CDR3 contains 15 residues. The CDR3 DNA follows: TGTGCCACCTCCCCGGGCAGGGCCATTGGGGAGACCCAGTACTTC. Protein: CATSPGRAIGETQYF.

The chain joins TRBV11-2 to TRBJ2-7; 10 nucleotides agree with TRBD2. Germline loops: CDR1 SGHAT, CDR2 FQNNGV. The CDR3 loop spans 15 amino acids. After removal of 0 bases from V and 4 bases from J, the junction contained 3 bases not matched to a gene. The CDR3 reads CASSLEAGGMYEQYF. For the CDR3, the DNA is TGTGCCAGCAGCTTAGAAGCGGGAGGGATGTACGAGCAGTACTTC.

This rearrangement joins TRBV28 to TRBJ2-7, with 8 positions matching TRBD1. The CDR3 is made up of 14 amino acids. V was clipped by 6 bases and J by 0 bases; unmatched bases: 4. Germline assignment: CDR1 MDHEN and CDR2 SYDVKM. The CDR3 is CASRGQGSSYEQYF. DNA of the CDR3: TGTGCCAGCAGAGGACAGGGTAGCTCCTACGAGCAGTACTTC.

The chain combines TRBV28 with TRBJ2-5; TRBD1 matches at 7 bases. The CDR3 has 14 residues. V shed 6 bases, J shed 6 bases, and the junction held 10 bases outside the gene matches. CDR1 is MDHEN, CDR2 SYDVKM, per germline. Here the CDR3 reads CASREPQGRQTQYF. For the CDR3, the DNA is TGTGCCAGCAGAGAGCCACAGGGGCGGCAGACCCAGTACTTC.

The J gene is TRBJ2-1, the V gene TRBV12-5; no clear D. The CDR3 contains 13 residues. Trimming stripped 3 bases from V and 12 bases from J, with 15 bases between. Germline V gene sequence: CDR1 LGHNT, CDR2 FRNRAP. The CDR3 reads CASGFFPIEWQFF. The CDR3 DNA reads TGTGCTAGTGGTTTTTTCCCAATTGAGTGGCAGTTCTTC.

V is TRBV6-6 and J is TRBJ1-1, with TRBD1 matching over 7 bases. The germline V gene encodes CDR1 MNHNY and CDR2 SVGAGI (reference sequence). This CDR3 is 16 amino acids long. The trim removed 7 bases at V and 0 bases at J, leaving 11 bases unmatched. The CDR3 reads CASNHHRTGLNTEAFF. The CDR3 nucleotides read TGTGCCAGCAACCACCACAGGACAGGTCTGAACACTGAAGCTTTCTTT.

CDR3 residues: CASRPGTGTGETQYF. CDR3 in DNA: TGTGCCAGCAGGCCCGGGACAGGGACTGGGGAGACCCAGTACTTC. V and J are TRBV27 and TRBJ2-5, with TRBD1 matching 9 bases. Trimming at V came to 6 bases and at J to 5 bases, leaving 10 bases not matched to a gene. The CDR3 runs 15 residues. The germline V gene has CDR1 MNHEY and CDR2 SMNVEV (reference sequence).

The gene calls are TRBV18 and TRBJ1-3, with D perhaps matching TRBD1 (5 bases). CDR1 is KGHSH and CDR2 is LQKENI in the germline V gene. The CDR3 runs to 17 residues. Trimming cost V 2 bases and J 2 bases, with 16 bases left between them. The CDR3 DNA reads as TGTGCCAGCTCACCAATGGAGGGGAGAGTGGCTGGAAACACCATATATTTT. This encodes CASSPMEGRVAGNTIYF.

The chain is built from TRBV28 and TRBJ2-7; 10 bases line up with TRBD2. Germline V gene lookup returns CDR1 MDHEN and CDR2 SYDVKM. This CDR3 has 17 amino acids. V lost 3 bases to trimming and J lost 5 bases; unmatched junction nucleotides: 13. CDR3 in DNA: TGTGCCAGCAGTTTGACTAGCGGGTCTGTAGGCTCTCACGAGCAGTACTTC. This encodes CASSLTSGSVGSHEQYF.